This T cell receptor beta chain was recorded in a study of blood T cell repertoires in COVID-19. Across the whole study: PBMCs, B-cell-depleted T cells, or T cells were the source of the cDNA or gDNA that made up the material.

The authors' processing: The authors estimated nucleated cell counts from reference gene primer amplification. TCRdb keeps only in-frame clones here, not all; method: immunoSEQ multiplex PCR. The DNA gave D and trimming, while V, J and clone size come from that table. The table lists roughly 250,000 clones, 70% to 85% of them singletons. Germline V gene data show CDR1 as MGHRA and CDR2 as YSYEKL. The J segment lost 5 bases and the V segment lost 4 bases, leaving 5 bases of the junction unmatched. The CDR3 is made up of 15 amino acids. Specimen: peripheral blood. The chain couples TRBV4-1 to TRBJ2-1; 10 bases fit TRBD1. This TCR was recovered from a woman of 80 years or more with acute or convalescent COVID-19. The CDR3 DNA follows: TGCGCCAGCAGCCTTTTCGGGACAGGGGACAATGAGCAGTTCTTC. Its translation is CASSLFGTGDNEQFF.